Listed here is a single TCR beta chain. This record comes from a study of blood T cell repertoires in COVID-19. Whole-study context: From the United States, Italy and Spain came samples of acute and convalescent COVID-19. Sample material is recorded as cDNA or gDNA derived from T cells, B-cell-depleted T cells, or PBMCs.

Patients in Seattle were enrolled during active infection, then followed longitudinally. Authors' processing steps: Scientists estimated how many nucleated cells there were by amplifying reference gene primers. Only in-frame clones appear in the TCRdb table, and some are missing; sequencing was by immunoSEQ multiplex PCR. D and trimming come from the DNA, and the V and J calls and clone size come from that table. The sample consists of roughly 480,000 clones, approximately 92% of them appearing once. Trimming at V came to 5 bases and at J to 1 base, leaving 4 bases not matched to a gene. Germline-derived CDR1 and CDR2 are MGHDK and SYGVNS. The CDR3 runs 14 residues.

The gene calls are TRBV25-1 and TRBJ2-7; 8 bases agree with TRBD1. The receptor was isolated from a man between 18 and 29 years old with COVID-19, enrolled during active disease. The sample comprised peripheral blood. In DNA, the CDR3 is TGTGCCAGCAGTTCTCGGACAGGGTCCTACGAGCAGTACTTC. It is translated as CASSSRTGSYEQYF.